Listed below are T cell receptor beta chains from one sample, sequenced in a study of T cell changes during pregnancy in multiple sclerosis. TCRdb's table, derived via immunoSEQ multiplex PCR, lists solely in-frame clones and lacks some. The profile shows around 57,000 clones, 91% of them singletons. Sequencing was performed on peripheral blood, taken after pregnancy. These receptors were obtained from a female donor in good health, enrolled as a control in a pregnancy study. CDR3s include the opening cysteine and the closing phenylalanine or tryptophan. A D gene is named only where the DNA matches it firmly. For some rows the clone size is stated as once, few or many, or as a class when expanded; others skip it.

clone_size d_call j_call v_call cdr3_nt cdr3_aa
. TRBD1 TRBJ1-6 TRBV9 TGTGCCAGCAGCGCCACCCCACAGGGGCGAGGCTCACCCCTCCACTTT CASSATPQGRGSPLHF
. . TRBJ2-1 TRBV2 TGTGCGACACAGTTGAGAGACAATGAGCAGTTCTTC CATQLRDNEQFF
. TRBD1 TRBJ1-2 TRBV9 TGTGCCAGCAGCGGAGAGGGGGACAGGGGGCGCGACTATGGCTACACCTTC CASSGEGDRGRDYGYTF
. TRBD1 TRBJ2-3 TRBV19 TGTGCCAGTAGTATAGGCCGGGACAGATTCACAGATACGCAGTATTTT CASSIGRDRFTDTQYF
. TRBD1 TRBJ1-2 TRBV7-2 TGTGCCAGCAGCCCTGGGGGGGACAGGATCTATGGCTACACCTTC CASSPGGDRIYGYTF
. TRBD1 TRBJ1-6 TRBV7-9 TGTGCCAGCAGCTTACCCCTGACAGGGGGGACCTCCTATAATTCACCCCTCCACTTT CASSLPLTGGTSYNSPLHF
. . TRBJ2-5 TRBV5-4 TGTGCCAGCAGCTTGGCTGCCGGGAGCCAAGAGACCCAGTACTTC CASSLAAGSQETQYF
. . TRBJ1-5 TRBV4-2 TGTGCCAGCAGCCAAGATCGGAGCAATCAGCCCCAGCATTTT CASSQDRSNQPQHF
. . TRBJ1-6 TRBV14 TGTGCCAGCAGCCACGACACCTCCTATAATTCACCCCTCCACTTT CASSHDTSYNSPLHF
few . TRBJ1-1 TRBV30 TGTGCCTGGAGTGTAAAGGGCGGAGGAACTGAAGCTTTCTTT CAWSVKGGGTEAFF
. . TRBJ1-1 TRBV6-1 TGTGCCAGCACCCTCGGGGGGGCTGAAGCTTTCTTT CASTLGGAEAFF
. . TRBJ1-4 TRBV4-2 TGTGCCAGCAGCCCCGCCCCCGGGACACCAAATGAAAAACTGTTTTTT CASSPAPGTPNEKLFF
. TRBD1 TRBJ1-2 TRBV5-4 TGTGCCAGCAGCCGAATTGACAGGGTCGGGTATGGCTACACCTTC CASSRIDRVGYGYTF
once TRBD1 TRBJ2-5 TRBV6-6 TGTGCCAGCAAGGGGCAGGGGGCGAGGGAGACCCAGTACTTC CASKGQGARETQYF
once TRBD2 TRBJ2-3 TRBV19 TGTGCCAGTACCCCAGAGCGGGGCCTCACAGATACGCAGTATTTT CASTPERGLTDTQYF
. TRBD2 TRBJ2-1 TRBV7-2 TGTGCCAGCAGCTTAGCGGGGACTAGTACGGGCAATGAGCAGTTCTTC CASSLAGTSTGNEQFF
. . TRBJ2-7 TRBV19 TGTGCCAGTTCCAACAGGGTTAACTCGTACGAGCAGTACTTC CASSNRVNSYEQYF
. . TRBJ2-6 TRBV11-2 TGTGCCAGCAGCTTAGCGGGACAACCTATCGTCTCTGGGGCCAACGTCCTGACTTTC CASSLAGQPIVSGANVLTF
. . TRBJ1-2 TRBV9 TGTGCCAGCAGCGCAGAGACAACCCCCCACTATGGCTACACCTTC CASSAETTPHYGYTF
. TRBD1 TRBJ2-7 TRBV10-3 TGTGCCATCAGTGAGTCGGGACAGGGAGGCTCCTACGAGCAGTACTTC CAISESGQGGSYEQYF
. . TRBJ1-2 TRBV7-2 TGTGCCAGCAGGCGCACAGCCGGCTATGGCTACACCTTC CASRRTAGYGYTF
. TRBD1 TRBJ1-1 TRBV9 TGTGCCAGCAGCGCGTGGACAGGGGGCACTGAAGCTTTCTTT CASSAWTGGTEAFF
. TRBD2 TRBJ2-2 TRBV7-2 TGTGCCAGCAGCCTTAGCGGGGGAGACACCGGGGAGCTGTTTTTT CASSLSGGDTGELFF
. . TRBJ2-3 TRBV19 TGTGCCAGTACCCAAAGGGGGCGGGGGGCCGGGGATACGCAGTATTTT CASTQRGRGAGDTQYF
. . TRBJ1-3 TRBV7-3 TGTGCCAGCGACGGGTTCTCTGGAAACACCATATATTTT CASDGFSGNTIYF
. TRBD1 TRBJ1-2 TRBV25-1 TGTGCCAGCAGTGATCCTGACAGGGGTGGTGAGGGCTACACCTTC CASSDPDRGGEGYTF
. TRBD2 TRBJ2-6 TRBV2 TGTGCCAGCTCAGCGGGGGGGACGTCTGGGGCCAACGTCCTGACTTTC CASSAGGTSGANVLTF
. . TRBJ2-5 TRBV27 TGTGCCAGCAGTCTGACACATGGGGAGACCCAGTACTTC CASSLTHGETQYF
. . TRBJ1-1 TRBV7-2 TGTGCCAGCAGCTTAGGAGCCACCACTGAAGCTTTCTTT CASSLGATTEAFF
. . TRBJ2-3 TRBV9 TGTGCCAGCAGCGTAGGGGAGGTCTACAACACAGATACGCAGTATTTT CASSVGEVYNTDTQYF
. . TRBJ2-5 TRBV7-9 TGTGCCAGCAGCTTTATAACGGGGGAGACCCAGTACTTC CASSFITGETQYF
. TRBD1 TRBJ2-7 TRBV7-3 TGTGCCAGCAGCTTGGACAGGGACCACGAGCAGTACTTC CASSLDRDHEQYF
. TRBD2 TRBJ2-5 TRBV4-2 TGTGCCAGCAGCCAAGTGGTAGCGGGGGGTGAAGAGACCCAGTACTTC CASSQVVAGGEETQYF